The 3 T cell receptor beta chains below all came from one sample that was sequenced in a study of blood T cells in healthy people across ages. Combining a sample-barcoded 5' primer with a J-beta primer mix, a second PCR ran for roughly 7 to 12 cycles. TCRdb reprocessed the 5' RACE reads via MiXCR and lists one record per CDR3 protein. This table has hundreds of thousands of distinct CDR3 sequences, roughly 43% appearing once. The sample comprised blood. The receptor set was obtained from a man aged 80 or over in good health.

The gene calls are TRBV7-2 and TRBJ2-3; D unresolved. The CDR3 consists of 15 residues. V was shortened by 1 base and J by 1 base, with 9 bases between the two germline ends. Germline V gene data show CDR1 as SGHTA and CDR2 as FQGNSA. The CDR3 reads CASSLDSTRTDTQYF. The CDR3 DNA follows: TGTGCCAGCAGCTTAGACTCGACCCGCACAGATACGCAGTATTTT.

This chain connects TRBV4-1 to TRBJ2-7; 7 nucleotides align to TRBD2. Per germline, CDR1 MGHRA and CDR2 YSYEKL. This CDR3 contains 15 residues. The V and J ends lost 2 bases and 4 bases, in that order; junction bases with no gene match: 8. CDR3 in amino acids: CASSQSGLDSYEQYF. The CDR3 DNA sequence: TGCGCCAGCAGCCAATCCGGACTAGATTCTTACGAGCAGTACTTC.

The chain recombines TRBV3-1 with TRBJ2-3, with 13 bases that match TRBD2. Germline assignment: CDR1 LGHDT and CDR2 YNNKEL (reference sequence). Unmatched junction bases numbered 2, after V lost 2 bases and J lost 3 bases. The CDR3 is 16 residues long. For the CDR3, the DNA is TGTGCCAGCAGCCAACAGACTAGCGGGAGGACAGATACGCAGTATTTT. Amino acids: CASSQQTSGRTDTQYF.